This note documents a single T cell receptor beta chain sequence. Its matching antigen is unknown. The source of the sample is a study of T cell responses to AZD1222 COVID-19 vaccine. Study-level findings and limits: Females outnumbered males among donors, who were mostly white British; clonal diversity was possibly underestimated.

Produced via immunoSEQ multiplex PCR; TCRdb's table is partial and in-frame only. This sample yields roughly 150,000 clones, of which about 88% are seen a single time; around 5.5% belongs to the top ten. This CDR3 is built from 15 residues. Germline assignment: CDR1 LNHDA and CDR2 SQIVND (reference sequence). Trimming shortened V by 3 bases and J by 1 base, and 12 bases separated the two germline ends. The TCR comes from an adult in good health. The chain is built from TRBV19 and TRBJ1-1; maybe TRBD1 (5 bases). This specimen was peripheral blood, taken on day 0 of AZD1222 vaccination. The CDR3 DNA sequence: TGTGCCAGTAGTATGGGGCCAGGGAGGAACACTGAAGCTTTCTTT. Protein product: CASSMGPGRNTEAFF.